A single TCR beta chain is shown here with its context. This sample was included in a study of CD8 T cells in Susac syndrome. With random hexamers, 0.5 to 1 ug RNA was reverse transcribed. TCRdb used MiXCR to reprocess the immunoSEQ multiplex PCR reads, holding one entry per CDR3 protein. The data show about 240,000 distinct CDR3 sequences, about 96% seen once. With 10 bases removed from V and 4 bases from J, the gap between germline ends came to 10 bases. The CDR3 loop spans 12 amino acids. Germline CDR1 is LNHDA and CDR2 is SQIVND (reference sequence). Sequenced sample: CD4+ T cells from PBMCs. V is TRBV19 and J is TRBJ2-2, with a weak D call TRBD2 (6 bases). This TCR came from a human donor with Susac syndrome. CDR3 region: CATGDFTGELFF. The CDR3 DNA follows: TGTGCCACCGGGGACTTCACCGGGGAGCTGTTTTTT.